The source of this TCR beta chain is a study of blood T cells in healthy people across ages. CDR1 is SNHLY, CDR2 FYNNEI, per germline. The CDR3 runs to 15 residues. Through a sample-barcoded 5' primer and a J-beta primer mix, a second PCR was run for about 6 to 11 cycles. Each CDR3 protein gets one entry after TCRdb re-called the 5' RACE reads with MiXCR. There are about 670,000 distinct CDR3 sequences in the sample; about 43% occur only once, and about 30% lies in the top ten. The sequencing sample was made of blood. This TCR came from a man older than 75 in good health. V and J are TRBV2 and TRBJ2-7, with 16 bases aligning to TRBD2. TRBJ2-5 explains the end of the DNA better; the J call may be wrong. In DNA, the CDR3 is TGTGCCAGCAGGGGGACTAGCGGGGGGGTTGAGACCCAGTACTTC. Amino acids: CASRGTSGGVETQYF.